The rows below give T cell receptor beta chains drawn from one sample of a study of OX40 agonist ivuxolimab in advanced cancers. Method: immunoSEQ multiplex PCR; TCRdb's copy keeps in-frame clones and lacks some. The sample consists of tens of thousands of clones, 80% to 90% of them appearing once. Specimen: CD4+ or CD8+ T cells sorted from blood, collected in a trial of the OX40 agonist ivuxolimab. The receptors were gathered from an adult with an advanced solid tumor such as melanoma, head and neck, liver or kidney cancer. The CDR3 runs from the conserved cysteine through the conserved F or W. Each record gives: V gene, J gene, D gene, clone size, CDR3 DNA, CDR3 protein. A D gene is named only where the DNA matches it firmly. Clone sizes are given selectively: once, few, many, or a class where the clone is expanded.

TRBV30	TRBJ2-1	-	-	TGTGCCTGGACGAAGGGGTCAAATGAGCAGTTCTTC	CAWTKGSNEQFF
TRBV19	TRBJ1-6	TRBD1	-	TGTGCCAGTAGTCTACCACAGGGGGCCATTGGATCACCCCTCCACTTT	CASSLPQGAIGSPLHF
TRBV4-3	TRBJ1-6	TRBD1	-	TGCGCCAGCAGCAGTAGCTGGGCAGGGGGCTTTGGTTCACCCCTCCACTTT	CASSSSWAGGFGSPLHF
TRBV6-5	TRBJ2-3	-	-	TGTGCCAGCAGTTACCGGCAGAGCACAGATACGCAGTATTTT	CASSYRQSTDTQYF
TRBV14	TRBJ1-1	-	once	TGTGCCAGCAGCCGACAGGAGATCACTGAAGCTTTCTTT	CASSRQEITEAFF
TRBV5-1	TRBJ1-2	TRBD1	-	TGCGCCAGCAGCTTGGGTACGGGACAGGTCATAGCTAACTATGGCTACACCTTC	CASSLGTGQVIANYGYTF
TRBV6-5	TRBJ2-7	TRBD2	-	TGTGCCAGCAGTCAGGGACTAGCGGGGTTCGAGCAGTACTTC	CASSQGLAGFEQYF
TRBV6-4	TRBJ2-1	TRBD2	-	TGTGCCAGCAGTCCACTAGCGGGATGGGTTAATGAGCAGTTCTTC	CASSPLAGWVNEQFF
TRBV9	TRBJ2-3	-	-	TGTGCCAGTCCCTCCCCGGGGACTAGCACAGATACGCAGTATTTT	CASPSPGTSTDTQYF
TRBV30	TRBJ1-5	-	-	TGTGCCTGGAGTGGGGGGATTGGGAGCAATCAGCCCCAGCATTTT	CAWSGGIGSNQPQHF
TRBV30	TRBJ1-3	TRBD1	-	TGTGCCTGGGACAGGGGAACTGGAAACACCATATATTTT	CAWDRGTGNTIYF
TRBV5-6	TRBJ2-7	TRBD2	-	TGTGCCAGCAGCTTGTCCCGACTAGCGGGAGTGGATGAGCAGTACTTC	CASSLSRLAGVDEQYF
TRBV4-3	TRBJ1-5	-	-	TGCGCCAGCAGCCAAGGGGGGGGGCCCCAGCATTTT	CASSQGGGPQHF
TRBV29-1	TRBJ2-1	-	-	TGCAGCGTGGGACACATCGATGAGCAGTTCTTC	CSVGHIDEQFF
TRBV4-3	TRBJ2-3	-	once	TGCGCCAGCAGCCAAGATTCCACCTCTAGCACAGATACGCAGTATTTT	CASSQDSTSSTDTQYF
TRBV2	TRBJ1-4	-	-	TGTGCCATTTTACAGGGCGCTAATGAAAAACTGTTTTTT	CAILQGANEKLFF
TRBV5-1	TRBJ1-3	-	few	TGCGCCAGCAGCTTCAGTGGGGGCTCAGGAAACACCATATATTTT	CASSFSGGSGNTIYF
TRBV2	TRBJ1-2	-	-	TGTGCCAGCAAGGACAGTCCCACGGGGTATGGCTACACCTTC	CASKDSPTGYGYTF
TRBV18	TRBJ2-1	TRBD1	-	TGTGCCAGCTCACCACCTAGTCTCCGACAGGGCAATGAGCAGTTCTTC	CASSPPSLRQGNEQFF
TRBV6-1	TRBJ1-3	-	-	TGTGCCAGCAGTGAAGGGATCCTCTCTGGAAACACCATATATTTT	CASSEGILSGNTIYF
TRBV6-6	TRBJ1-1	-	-	TGTGCCAGCAGTCCCCAACAGGGTTTGAACACTGAAGCTTTCTTT	CASSPQQGLNTEAFF
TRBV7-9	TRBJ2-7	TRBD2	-	TGTGCCAGCAGCCTAGGACTAGCGGGAGAGCCCCACGAGCAGTACTTC	CASSLGLAGEPHEQYF
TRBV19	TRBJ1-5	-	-	TGTGCCAGTAGTATGTTCAGCGGAGTTATCAGCAATCAGCCCCAGCATTTT	CASSMFSGVISNQPQHF
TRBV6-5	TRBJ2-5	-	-	TGTGCCAGCAGTTTGGGGAACGTAGCGTACTTC	CASSLGNVAYF
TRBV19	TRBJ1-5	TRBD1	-	TGTGCCAGTAGTATTTGGACAGGGGATTTTCAGCCCCAGCATTTT	CASSIWTGDFQPQHF
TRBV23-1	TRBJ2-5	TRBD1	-	TGCGCCAGCAGTCAATGGGACAGGGGGAGAGAGACCCAGTACTTC	CASSQWDRGRETQYF
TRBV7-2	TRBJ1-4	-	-	TGTGCCAGCAGCTTAGAGTTTCGGCCTCCGGATGAAAAACTGTTTTTT	CASSLEFRPPDEKLFF
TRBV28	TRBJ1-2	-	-	TGTGCCAGTGGGGCACAGGGTTCTGGTGGCTACACCTTC	CASGAQGSGGYTF
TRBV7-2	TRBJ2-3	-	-	TGTGCCAGCAGCCCTGTAGATACGCAGTATTTT	CASSPVDTQYF
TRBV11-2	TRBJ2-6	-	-	TGTGCCAGCAGCTTAGGAGGGATCTCTGGGGCCAACGTCCTGACTTTC	CASSLGGISGANVLTF
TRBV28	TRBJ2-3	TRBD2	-	TGTGCCAGCAGTCCTCCGGGACTAGACACAGATACGCAGTATTTT	CASSPPGLDTDTQYF
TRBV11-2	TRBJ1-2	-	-	TGTGCCAGCAGCCAACCCAGGGGCAGGGACTATGGCTACACCTTC	CASSQPRGRDYGYTF
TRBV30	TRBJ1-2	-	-	TGTGCCTGGAGTGTACTGGGGGGCTATGGCTACACCTTC	CAWSVLGGYGYTF
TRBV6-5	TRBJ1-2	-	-	TGTGCCAGCAGTTACCTGGGGCCCTATGGCTACACCTTC	CASSYLGPYGYTF
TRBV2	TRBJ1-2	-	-	TGTGCCAGCAGTGGGGCCAGTTATGACTACACCTTC	CASSGASYDYTF
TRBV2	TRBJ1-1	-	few	TGTGCCGCCGTCGCGGGGTTGAACACTGAAGCTTTCTTT	CAAVAGLNTEAFF
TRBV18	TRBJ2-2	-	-	TGTGCCAGCTCACCACTGGCCGTATCGACAGGTTACACCGGGGAGCTGTTTTTT	CASSPLAVSTGYTGELFF
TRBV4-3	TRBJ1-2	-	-	TGCGCCAGCAGCCAAGTAAAACAGGAGCCCTATGGCTACACCTTC	CASSQVKQEPYGYTF
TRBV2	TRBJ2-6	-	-	TGTGCCAGCAGGCCGGGCTCTGGGGCCAACGTCCTGACTTTC	CASRPGSGANVLTF
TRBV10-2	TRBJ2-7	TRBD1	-	TGCGCCAGCAGTGAGGCGGACAGGCAGACCTACGAGCAGTACTTC	CASSEADRQTYEQYF
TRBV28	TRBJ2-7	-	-	TGTGCCAGCAGTCACCCGTCACGCTACGAGCAGTACTTC	CASSHPSRYEQYF
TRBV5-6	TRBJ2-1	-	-	TGTGCCAGCTTAGGGGTCCGGAACAATGAGCAGTTCTTC	CASLGVRNNEQFF